This T cell receptor beta chain was captured by sequencing in a study of blood T cell repertoires in COVID-19. For the study at large: Whether acute or convalescent, the COVID-19 samples came from the United States, Italy and Spain. Nucleic acid was either cDNA or gDNA, and it came from T cells, B-cell-depleted T cells, or PBMCs.

The authors' processing: Reference gene primers were amplified, and this amplification served to estimate nucleated cell counts. Method: immunoSEQ multiplex PCR; TCRdb's copy keeps in-frame clones and lacks some. V and J calls and clone size are given by that table; D and trimming were obtained from the DNA. This sample has fewer than 450,000 clones, with approximately 85% found just once. In germline, CDR1 is LNHDA, CDR2 SQIVND (reference sequence). The CDR3 consists of 14 residues. The V gene end was trimmed by 1 base and the J gene end by 9 bases; junction bases not matched to a gene: 5. This clone occurred a few times.

The sample comprised PBMCs or T cells enriched from blood (not recorded which). The J gene is TRBJ2-1, the V gene TRBV19, with TRBD1 identical over 8 bases. The clonotype was recovered from a woman between 40 and 55 years old with acute COVID-19. The CDR3 region is CASSIGQGITEQFF. Here the CDR3 DNA reads TGTGCCAGTAGTATAGGACAGGGGATCACTGAGCAGTTCTTC.